This TCR beta chain emerged from a study of cytomegalovirus exposure and HLA in healthy donors. The V end was cut by 3 bases, the J end by 5 bases, with 14 bases between. Looked up from germline, CDR1 is MDHEN and CDR2 is SYDVKM. This CDR3 is built from 14 residues. The primer mix had 60 Vbeta and 13 Jbeta primers. Profiled with immunoSEQ multiplex PCR; TCRdb holds only in-frame clones, not every one. The sample contains roughly 130,000 clones, approximately 8.8% of which appear only once. Sequenced input: PBMCs. This receptor was obtained from a man aged 35 to 55 in good health and CMV-seronegative. The V gene is TRBV28, the J gene TRBJ2-7; D perhaps matches TRBD1 (6 bases). The CDR3: CASSFRAGEHEQYF. For the CDR3, the DNA is TGTGCCAGCAGTTTTAGGGCAGGGGAACACGAGCAGTACTTC.